The 28 T cell receptor beta chains listed next were all sequenced from one sample in a study of blood T cells in healthy people across ages. A second roughly 6 to 11 cycle PCR used barcoded and J-beta primers. TCRdb independently ran MiXCR on the 5' RACE reads; one entry per CDR3 protein. The sample lists 500,000 to 600,000 distinct CDR3 sequences; 25% to 30% were seen once. Material for sequencing was blood. The receptors were gathered from an older woman in good health.

This chain links TRBV20-1 with TRBJ1-4, with a weak D call TRBD1 (5 bases). The CDR3 totals 14 residues. V dropped 4 bases and J dropped 8 bases, with 17 bases sitting between them. CDR1 and CDR2 from the germline V gene are DFQATT and SNEGSKA (reference sequence). CDR3 region: CSATNLREREKLFF. The CDR3 region has the DNA TGCAGTGCTACGAACCTCAGGGAACGAGAAAAACTGTTTTTT.

To note about this clonotype: Relative to the germline gene, one junction end is altered; a read error may explain this. The CDR3 loop reads CSARDLGGGTTNYGHTF. As DNA, the CDR3 is TGCAGTGCTAGAGATTTAGGAGGGGGTACAACTAACTATGGCCACACCTTC. This rearrangement joins TRBV20-1 to TRBJ1-2; D may be TRBD1 (6 bases). The CDR3 totals 17 residues. Germline loops: CDR1 DFQATT, CDR2 SNEGSKA (reference sequence).

There are many counts of this clonotype. The chain links TRBV18 to TRBJ2-5, with no clear D. The CDR3 has 15 residues. Germline V gene sequence: CDR1 KGHSH, CDR2 LQKENI. V lost 0 bases and J lost 5, with 13 bases in between. The CDR3 loop reads CASSPPERSKETQYF. The CDR3 nucleotides are TGTGCCAGCTCACCACCGGAGAGGTCCAAGGAGACCCAGTACTTC.

This clonotype has only a few counts. The V and J genes are TRBV29-1 and TRBJ2-2; D not certain. Germline V gene lookup returns CDR1 SQVTM and CDR2 ANQGSEA. The CDR3 runs 11 residues. CDR3 nucleotides: TGCACCTGCGGCAGAGCCGGGGAGCTGTTTTTT. This encodes CTCGRAGELFF.

The sample holds many counts of this clonotype. The V and J genes are TRBV30 and TRBJ2-7; no definite D call. Germline V gene data show CDR1 as GTSNPN and CDR2 as SVGIG (reference sequence). There are 12 residues in the CDR3. Trimming stripped 0 bases from V and 7 bases from J, with 10 bases between. Here the CDR3 reads CAWSVRAIEQYF. The CDR3 DNA is TGTGCCTGGAGTGTACGGGCTATAGAGCAGTACTTC.

The genes are TRBV3-1 and TRBJ2-5; 8 bases are a match to TRBD1. V shed 10 bases, J shed 5 bases, and the junction held 6 bases outside the gene matches. Germline V CDR1 and CDR2: LGHDT, YNNKEL (reference sequence). The CDR3 runs to 12 residues. CDR3 amino acids: CATQDRVETQYF. The CDR3 DNA sequence: TGTGCCACCCAGGACAGGGTCGAGACCCAGTACTTC.

The V and J genes are TRBV6-2 or TRBV6-3 and TRBJ2-3; 10 nucleotides agree with TRBD2. The CDR3 is made up of 17 amino acids. The junction had 12 bases not matched to a gene; V was cut back by 7 bases and J by 2 bases. Looked up from germline, CDR1 is MNHEY and CDR2 is SVGEGT. CDR3 region: CASNSFGAGGPTDTQYF. In DNA, the CDR3 is TGTGCCAGCAATTCCTTCGGAGCGGGGGGGCCCACAGATACGCAGTATTTT.

As for this clonotype: An end of the junction does not agree with germline; a read error may underlie this. The chain employs TRBV7-2 and TRBJ2-1, with D unresolved. CDR3 length: 17 amino acids. Germline V gene lookup returns CDR1 SGHTA and CDR2 FQGNSA. The CDR3, as DNA: TGTGCCAGCAGCTTAGTTACCGGACCCTTCTCCTACAATGAGCAGTTCTTT. Translation gives CASSLVTGPFSYNEQFF.

This clonotype has at least ten counts. CDR3 sequence reads: CASSRGEGNYGYTF. The CDR3 coding sequence is TGCGCCAGCAGCCGGGGGGAGGGAAACTATGGCTACACCTTC. V gene TRBV4-3 combines with J gene TRBJ1-2; maybe TRBD1 (5 bases). V lost 4 bases and J lost 2, with 11 bases in between. The CDR3 runs 14 residues. Germline loops: CDR1 LGHNA, CDR2 YSLEER.

The genes are TRBV2 and TRBJ2-5, with D perhaps matching TRBD2 (6 bases). The CDR3 covers 15 residues. With 6 bases removed from V and 5 bases from J, the gap between germline ends came to 19 bases. The germline V gene has CDR1 SNHLY and CDR2 FYNNEI. CDR3 nucleotides: TGTGCCAGCAGCCCAGTAGGGACTCTGGAGGAGACCCAGTACTTC. It encodes CASSPVGTLEETQYF. The variable domain in full, completed from reference TRBV2 and TRBJ2-5, reads EPEVTQTPSHQVTQMGQEVILRCVPISNHLYFYWYRQILGQKVEFLVSFYNNEISEKSEIFDDQFSVERPDGSNFTLKIRSTKLEDSAMYFCASSPVGTLEETQYFGPGTRLLVL.

The chain combines TRBV29-1 with TRBJ2-5, with 8 bases lining up with TRBD1. Near its end, the DNA agrees better with TRBJ2-7, so the J call may be wrong. The germline CDR1 and CDR2 sequences are SQVTM and ANQGSEA. The CDR3 is 11 residues long. In DNA, the CDR3 is TGCAGCGTGGGACAGGCCTACGAGCAGTACTTC. As protein: CSVGQAYEQYF.

The rearrangement links TRBV7-2 to TRBJ2-1; D unresolved. Germline-derived CDR1 and CDR2 are SGHTA and FQGNSA. This CDR3 is built from 12 residues. V lost 5 bases, J lost 6 bases, and 8 bases lay in between. The CDR3 is CASSQLTNEQFF. Written as DNA, the CDR3 is TGTGCCAGCAGCCAACTAACCAATGAGCAGTTCTTC.

V usage is TRBV29-1 and J usage is TRBJ2-5; D ambiguous. Trimming took off 6 bases at V and 1 base at J, with 9 bases between the two ends. Per germline, CDR1 SQVTM and CDR2 ANQGSEA. The CDR3 runs to 12 residues. CDR3 protein: CSVSAIQETQYF. The CDR3 DNA reads TGCAGCGTCTCCGCGATCCAAGAGACCCAGTACTTC.

In this sample, this clonotype turned up a few times. The gene calls are TRBV20-1 and TRBJ2-5; TRBD2 aligns across 10 bases. Germline trimming cut 3 bases from V and 2 bases from J; bases unmatched to any gene: 6. The CDR3 sequence is 15 residues long. Germline assignment: CDR1 DFQATT and CDR2 SNEGSKA (reference sequence). CDR3 in DNA: TGCAGTGCTAGTTCTAGCGGGGGAAGTCAAGAGACCCAGTACTTC. Translation: CSASSSGGSQETQYF.

This clonotype came up a few times. The CDR3 spells CASSAGLTSVDTGELFF. CDR3 bases: TGCGCCAGCAGCGCTGGGCTCACCTCCGTGGACACCGGGGAGCTGTTTTTT. The rearrangement uses TRBV5-1 and TRBJ2-2; no clear D gene. CDR1 and CDR2 from the germline V gene are SGHRS and YFSETQ. The CDR3 has 17 amino acids. Trimming took off 4 bases at V and 3 bases at J, with 19 bases between the two ends.

The chain couples TRBV10-3 to TRBJ2-3; no reliable D call. The V gene lost 2 bases and the J gene lost 6 bases, with 6 bases spanning the gap. This CDR3 has 12 residues. Germline CDR1 and CDR2: ENHRY and SYGVKD. This CDR3 reads CAISETEDTQYF. For the CDR3, the DNA is TGTGCCATCAGTGAGACGGAGGATACGCAGTATTTT.

This clonotype was counted between two and nine times. The chain is built from TRBV21-1 and TRBJ2-1; the table's D call, TRBD2, was not checked against the DNA. TRBV21-1 is a pseudogene. The CDR3 extends over 15 amino acids. CDR3 sequence reads: CASSLLGAPRNEQFF. CDR3 DNA sequence: TGTGCCAGCAGCCTACTCGGGGCCCCTCGCAATGAGCAGTTCTTC.

The chain employs TRBV6-1 and TRBJ1-4; D not resolved. This CDR3 has 14 amino acids. Germline V gene sequence: CDR1 MNHNS, CDR2 SASEGT. The ends were cut back, 7 bases at V and 4 bases at J, with 13 bases in the middle. CDR3 region: CASIGRHSNEKLFF. In DNA, the CDR3 is TGTGCCAGCATTGGGCGACACAGTAATGAAAAACTGTTTTTT.

This clonotype occurred a few times. The rearrangement links TRBV7-3 to TRBJ2-5, with TRBD2 matching over 15 bases. V shed 0 bases and J 3 bases; nucleotides not matched to a gene: 14. The CDR3 sequence is 21 residues long. Germline V gene sequence: CDR1 SGHTA, CDR2 FQGTGA. The CDR3 spells CASSLTRIGLAGGPGKETQYF. The CDR3 coding sequence is TGTGCCAGCAGCTTAACGCGTATAGGACTAGCGGGGGGGCCAGGAAAAGAGACCCAGTACTTC.

This chain joins TRBV9 and TRBJ1-3, with a possible D match to TRBD1 (6 bases). V dropped 3 bases and J dropped 0 bases, with 7 bases sitting between them. Per germline, CDR1 SGDLS and CDR2 YYNGEE. The CDR3 has 14 amino acids. CDR3 sequence reads: CASSGQVSGNTIYF. CDR3 nucleotides: TGTGCCAGCAGCGGACAGGTCTCTGGAAACACCATATATTTT.

This clonotype was observed a handful of times. At one end the junction does not follow the germline gene, possibly because of a read error. V usage is TRBV4-2 and J usage is TRBJ2-5; TRBD2 matches at 7 bases. CDR3 length: 15 residues. CDR1 and CDR2 (germline): LGHNA, YNFKEQ. CDR3 DNA sequence: TGTGCCAGCAGCCAAGATTGGGGGGGTTACAATGAGCGGTTCTTC. Translation: CASSQDWGGYNERFF.

This clonotype was detected only a few times. The V and J genes are TRBV29-1 and TRBJ2-7; 8 positions agree with TRBD2. The CDR3 is made up of 12 amino acids. The germline gives CDR1 SQVTM, CDR2 ANQGSEA. After removal of 7 bases from V and 5 bases from J, the junction contained 7 bases not matched to a gene. The chain's CDR3 is CSAGGVSDEQYF. In nucleotides, the CDR3 is TGCAGCGCCGGGGGGGTGTCGGACGAGCAGTACTTC.

This clonotype was detected only a few times. V and J are TRBV6-2 or TRBV6-3 and TRBJ1-5; a weak D match, TRBD1 (5 bases). This CDR3 spans 13 amino acids. The germline CDR1 and CDR2 sequences are MNHEY and SVGEGT. V dropped 4 bases and J dropped 7 bases, with 11 bases sitting between them. The CDR3 region is CASSSGHGQPQHF. In DNA, the CDR3 is TGTGCCAGCAGTTCCGGACACGGGCAGCCCCAGCATTTT.

The genes are TRBV20-1 and TRBJ2-1; 7 bases are shared with TRBD2. The CDR3 length is 14 residues. Germline loops: CDR1 DFQATT, CDR2 SNEGSKA (reference sequence). The junction had 11 bases not matched to a gene; V was cut back by 5 bases and J by 7 bases. CDR3 sequence (DNA): TGCAGTGCTCTCGGGCGGGAGTCGGGGAATGAGCAGTTCTTC. It specifies CSALGRESGNEQFF.

The J gene is TRBJ2-6, the V gene TRBV6-4; 7 nucleotides agree with TRBD1. V lost 8 bases, J lost 0 bases, and 4 bases stayed unmatched. The germline V gene has CDR1 MRHNA and CDR2 SNTAGT. The length of the CDR3 is 15 residues. This chain's CDR3 is CASSRDSSGANVLTF. CDR3 in DNA: TGTGCCAGCTCCCGGGACAGCTCTGGGGCCAACGTCCTGACTTTC.

The chain couples TRBV25-1 to TRBJ1-1, with 9 bases lining up with TRBD1. V lost 5 bases and J lost 4; bases outside the gene matches: 5. There are 14 residues in the CDR3. Germline V lookup: CDR1 MGHDK, CDR2 SYGVNS. The CDR3 DNA reads as TGTGCCAGCAGTCAAACAGGGGGCACCACTGAAGCTTTCTTT. Translation: CASSQTGGTTEAFF.

A note on this clonotype: Sequence at one end of the junction differs from germline and may be a read error. The chain is built from TRBV20-1 and TRBJ2-7; 9 bases align to TRBD1. CDR1 DFQATT and CDR2 SNEGSKA come from the germline V gene (reference sequence). The CDR3 has 14 residues. The CDR3 DNA is TGCAGTGCACTTCAACAGGGGGCAAGTTACGAGCAGTGCTTC. Translated: CSALQQGASYEQCF.

The chain employs TRBV5-1 and TRBJ2-5; no definite D call. Deletions cut 5 bases from V and 1 base from J, with 9 bases between. Germline V gene lookup returns CDR1 SGHRS and CDR2 YFSETQ. The CDR3 sequence is 13 residues long. As DNA, the CDR3 is TGCGCCAGCAGTCGGAGATCCCAAGAGACCCAGTACTTC. This codes for CASSRRSQETQYF.